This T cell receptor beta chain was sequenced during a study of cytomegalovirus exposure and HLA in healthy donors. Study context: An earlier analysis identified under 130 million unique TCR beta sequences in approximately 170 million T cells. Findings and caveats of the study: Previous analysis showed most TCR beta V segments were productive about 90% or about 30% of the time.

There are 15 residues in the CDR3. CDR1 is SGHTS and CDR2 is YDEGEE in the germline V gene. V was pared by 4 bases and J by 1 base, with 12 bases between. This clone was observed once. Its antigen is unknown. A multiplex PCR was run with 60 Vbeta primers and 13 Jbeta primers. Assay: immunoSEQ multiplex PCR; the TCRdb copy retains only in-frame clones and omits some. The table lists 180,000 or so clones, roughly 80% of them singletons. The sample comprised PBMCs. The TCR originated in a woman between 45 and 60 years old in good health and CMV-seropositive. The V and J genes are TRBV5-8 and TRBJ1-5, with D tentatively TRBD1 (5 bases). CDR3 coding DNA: TGTGCCAGCAGCAGCCAGGGTTGGAGCAATCAGCCCCAGCATTTT. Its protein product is CASSSQGWSNQPQHF. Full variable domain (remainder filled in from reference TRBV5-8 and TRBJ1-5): EAGVTQSPTHLIKTRGQQATLRCSPISGHTSVYWYQQALGLGLQFLLWYDEGEERNRGNFPPRFSGRQFPNYSSELNVNALELEDSALYLCASSSQGWSNQPQHFGDGTRLSIL.